This T cell receptor (beta chain) is drawn from a study of blood T cell repertoires in COVID-19. In the study overall: In each case, the material was cDNA or gDNA derived from T cells, B-cell-depleted T cells, or PBMCs.

Trimming removed 0 bases at V and 2 bases at J, with 8 bases between. The germline V gene encodes CDR1 MNHNS and CDR2 SASEGT. The CDR3 consists of 15 residues. Measured with immunoSEQ multiplex PCR; TCRdb has only the in-frame clones, and not every one. The table records some 260,000 clones, 80% to 95% of them present only once. This rearrangement joins TRBV6-1 to TRBJ2-1, with D tentatively TRBD2 (7 bases). The sample consisted of PBMCs or T cells enriched from blood (not recorded which). This receptor was identified in a woman younger than 35 who had recovered from COVID-19. CDR3 amino acids: CASSEAGGPYNEQFF. The CDR3 DNA reads as TGTGCCAGCAGTGAAGCGGGGGGGCCCTACAATGAGCAGTTCTTC.